This T cell receptor (beta chain) was retrieved from a study of blood T cells in healthy people across ages. The total RNA that was extracted per sample amounted to at least 5.5 micrograms. The second PCR ran about 7 to 12 cycles with a sample-barcoded 5' primer and J-beta primers. TCRdb recomputed calls from the 5' RACE reads with MiXCR, one row per CDR3 protein. Here the sample spans hundreds of thousands of distinct CDR3 sequences, 48% being singletons. The J segment lost 4 bases and the V segment lost 5 bases, leaving 6 bases of the junction unmatched. The length of the CDR3 is 16 residues. From germline, CDR1 is SEHNR and CDR2 FQNEAQ (reference sequence).

The gene calls are TRBV7-9 and TRBJ2-3; 13 nucleotides align to TRBD2. Material: blood. The TCR comes from a man aged 25 to 40 in good health. The CDR3 loop reads CASSTLAGGNSDTQYF. CDR3 bases: TGTGCCAGCAGCACACTAGCGGGGGGGAACTCAGATACGCAGTATTTT.